The clone carrying this TCR beta chain was seen just once. Its specificity is not known. This CDR3 has 16 residues. Germline CDR1 reads SGHNT; CDR2 reads YENEEA. Germline trimming cut 0 bases from V and 5 bases from J; bases unmatched to any gene: 8. These data come from a study of T cell responses to AZD1222 COVID-19 vaccine. Study-level background: Researchers grouped second doses given at about 4 or about 12 weeks into one pool. Study-wide findings and caveats: Donors were largely white British and mainly female; clonal diversity was possibly underestimated. It was only 6 or 7 AZD1222 recipients who were seropositive at baseline. Sampling that yielded the repertoires occurred only after the peak T cell response.

The data were produced by immunoSEQ multiplex PCR, yet TCRdb's version contains in-frame clones alone and is incomplete. The sample consists of over 90,000 clones, approximately 86% of them appearing once. This chain uses TRBV11-3 with TRBJ2-5; 8 nucleotides line up with TRBD2. The receptor was isolated from an adult in good health. This sample comprised peripheral blood, obtained on day 0 of AZD1222 vaccination. The CDR3: CASSLDHSGSSETQYF. The CDR3 DNA sequence: TGTGCCAGCAGCTTAGATCACAGCGGGAGCTCGGAGACCCAGTACTTC.